These 28 T cell receptor beta chains came from one sample sequenced in a study of blood T cells in healthy people across ages. Primers used in a second PCR of roughly 7 to 11 cycles were a sample-barcoded 5' primer and a J-beta primer mix. Each CDR3 protein is one row after TCRdb ran MiXCR on the 5' RACE reads. Among about 750,000 distinct CDR3 sequences listed, less than 70% were seen once. The sample comprised blood. These receptor sequences come from an elderly man in good health.

The chain uses TRBV20-1 and TRBJ2-5, with a possible D match to TRBD2 (6 bases). The ends were cut back, 0 bases at V and 9 bases at J, with 17 bases in the middle. Germline V gene lookup returns CDR1 DFQATT and CDR2 SNEGSKA (reference sequence). The CDR3 is 14 amino acids. The CDR3 reads CSAREGGTTAPQYF. CDR3 sequence (DNA): TGCAGTGCTAGAGAGGGGGGTACCACAGCGCCCCAGTACTTC.

There are many counts of this clonotype. The chain has TRBV25-1 and TRBJ1-5; D unclear. CDR1 MGHDK and CDR2 SYGVNS come from the germline V gene. The CDR3 contains 16 residues. The ends were cut back, 1 base at V and 3 bases at J, with 13 bases in the middle. CDR3 DNA sequence: TGTGCCAGCAGTGAATCGGGCAGAGAGAACAATCAGCCCCAGCATTTT. It codes for CASSESGRENNQPQHF.

The chain joins TRBV7-2 to TRBJ1-2; TRBD1 is a possible D gene (5 bases). The V end lost 4 bases, the J end lost 3 bases, and 15 bases lay between the germline ends. The CDR3 extends over 15 amino acids. Germline V gives CDR1 SGHTA, CDR2 FQGNSA. CDR3: CASSSPPDRHYGYTF. The CDR3 bases are TGTGCCAGCAGCTCCCCCCCTGACAGACACTATGGCTACACCTTC.

This clonotype was found a few times. V gene TRBV7-8 combines with J gene TRBJ2-7; D could derive from TRBD1 or TRBD2 (5 bases each). This CDR3 has 14 residues. Deletions cut 8 bases from V and 0 bases from J, with 14 bases between. Germline CDR1 is SGHVS and CDR2 is FQNEAQ. In nucleotides, the CDR3 is TGTGCCAGCCAAATCGGGACGGTCTCCTACGAGCAGTACTTC. Translation gives CASQIGTVSYEQYF.

This chain joins TRBV2 and TRBJ2-4, with D perhaps matching TRBD1 (6 bases). Germline CDR1 SNHLY, CDR2 FYNNEI. V dropped 3 bases and J dropped 6 bases, with 12 bases sitting between them. CDR3 size: 14 residues. CDR3 DNA sequence: TGTGCCAGCAGTGACCTCTGGGGGCGAAACATTCAGTACTTC. This encodes CASSDLWGRNIQYF.

This clonotype was counted a single time. V is TRBV24-1 and J is TRBJ2-7, with no clear D. The germline gives CDR1 KGHDR, CDR2 SFDVKD. V was pared by 6 bases and J by 3 bases, with 11 bases between. This CDR3 region has 13 residues. The CDR3 protein is CATSSRRGYEQYF. The CDR3 nucleotides read TGTGCCACCAGTTCCAGGCGAGGCTACGAGCAGTACTTC.

V is TRBV7-3 and J is TRBJ2-1; maybe TRBD2 (6 bases). V lost 1 base to trimming and J lost 4 bases, with 8 bases between them. This CDR3 has 14 residues. The germline V gene encodes CDR1 SGHTA and CDR2 FQGTGA. The CDR3 reads CASSLRGTYNEQFF. The CDR3, as DNA: TGTGCCAGCAGCTTAAGGGGGACTTACAATGAGCAGTTCTTC. Complete variable domain (other parts from reference TRBV7-3 and TRBJ2-1): GAGVSQTPSNKVTEKGKYVELRCDPISGHTALYWYRQSLGQGPEFLIYFQGTGAADDSGLPNDRFFAVRPEGSVSTLKIQRTERGDSAVYLCASSLRGTYNEQFFGPGTRLTVL.

The chain links TRBV9 to TRBJ2-2; a weak D match, TRBD2 (6 bases). The germline CDR1 and CDR2 sequences are SGDLS and YYNGEE. The CDR3 is 15 residues long. Trimming shortened V by 4 bases and J by 1 base, and 11 bases separated the two germline ends. CDR3 bases: TGTGCCAGCAGCCCCGGGAGAGGGAACACCGGGGAGCTGTTTTTT. Residues: CASSPGRGNTGELFF.

The table lists this clonotype with a few counts. This chain links TRBV6-2 or TRBV6-3 with TRBJ1-2; D is unresolved. V was pared by 7 bases and J by 6 bases, with 18 bases between. The CDR3 length is 14 residues. Germline V gene data show CDR1 as MNHEY and CDR2 as SVGEGT. The CDR3 region is CASNNYSPLDGYTF. The DNA for the CDR3 is TGTGCCAGCAATAATTACAGCCCCCTTGATGGCTACACCTTC.

This clonotype is a singleton in its sample. CDR3 loop: CASSFSRGRGEQYF. CDR3 DNA: TGTGCCAGCTCATTCTCGCGCGGCCGTGGGGAGCAGTACTTC. This sequence joins TRBV18 and TRBJ2-7; D uncertain. From germline, CDR1 is KGHSH and CDR2 LQKENI. The CDR3 runs 14 residues. V lost 5 bases and J 7 bases, leaving 18 bases between the germline ends.

This clonotype was counted between two and nine times. The V gene is TRBV27, the J gene TRBJ1-6; 7 nucleotides line up with TRBD1. Trimming took 3 bases from V and 10 from J; bases not matched to a gene: 9. Germline CDR1 reads MNHEY; CDR2 reads SMNVEV (reference sequence). This CDR3 is built from 15 residues. In nucleotides, the CDR3 is TGTGCCAGCAGTTTCCTCGACAGGGCGGGCTCACCCCTCCACTTT. The encoded protein is CASSFLDRAGSPLHF.

The rearrangement links TRBV11-2 to TRBJ2-1; 8 nucleotides agree with TRBD2. This CDR3 is built from 15 residues. The J segment lost 5 bases and the V segment lost 2 bases, leaving 5 bases of the junction unmatched. CDR1 is SGHAT and CDR2 is FQNNGV in the germline V gene. The CDR3 coding sequence is TGTGCCAGCAGCTTAATCCCACTAGCGGACAATGAGCAGTTCTTC. Its protein product is CASSLIPLADNEQFF.

The chain combines TRBV28 with TRBJ1-4; 7 bases match TRBD1. Per germline, CDR1 MDHEN and CDR2 SYDVKM. V lost 2 bases and J lost 10; bases outside the gene matches: 10. This CDR3 comprises 15 residues. The CDR3 region has the DNA TGTGCCAGCAGTTTAATCCGACAGGGTGAAGGAAAACTGTTTTTT. Encoded protein: CASSLIRQGEGKLFF.

Only a few counts were recorded for this clonotype. A much larger clone sits a single nucleotide away, making a read error possible. CDR3 sequence (DNA): TGTGCCACCGGTAGGGAAATCCGGGACAGGCACTCCTACGAGCAGTACTTC. Translated: CATGREIRDRHSYEQYF. The V call is TRBV7-9, the J call TRBJ2-7, with 8 bases lining up with TRBD1. V shed 10 bases and J 0 bases; nucleotides not matched to a gene: 17. This CDR3 region has 17 residues. From germline, CDR1 is SEHNR and CDR2 FQNEAQ (reference sequence).

J is TRBJ1-2 and V is TRBV20-1, with a weak D call TRBD1 (5 bases). V lost 0 bases to trimming and J lost 3 bases, with 14 bases between them. CDR1 is DFQATT and CDR2 is SNEGSKA in the germline V gene (reference sequence). The CDR3 is 15 residues long. The CDR3 nucleotides are TGCAGTGCTAGAGACCAACCGGGACGTCACTATGGCTACACCTTC. Amino acids: CSARDQPGRHYGYTF.

The chain employs TRBV5-1 and TRBJ1-2, with 7 bases fitting TRBD1. V was pared by 5 bases and J by 2 bases, with 12 bases of the junction left unmatched. Germline CDR1 is SGHRS and CDR2 is YFSETQ. The CDR3 consists of 16 residues. The CDR3 DNA follows: TGCGCCAGCAGACCGGCATACAGGGGAGGGAACTATGGCTACACCTTC. Protein product: CASRPAYRGGNYGYTF.

Remarks on this clonotype: Germline and junction disagree at one end, which may indicate a read error. The gene calls are TRBV20-1 and TRBJ2-7, with 11 positions matching TRBD2. The CDR3 extends over 14 amino acids. Per germline, CDR1 DFQATT and CDR2 SNEGSKA (reference sequence). CDR3 DNA sequence: TGCGGTGCTGGCCCGCTAGCGGGAGGCCCCGAGCAGTACTTC. This sequence encodes CGAGPLAGGPEQYF.

V gene TRBV27 combines with J gene TRBJ2-3; D remains unclear. V lost 5 bases, J lost 14 bases, and 20 bases lay in between. The CDR3 length is 13 residues. The germline V gene has CDR1 MNHEY and CDR2 SMNVEV (reference sequence). The CDR3, as DNA: TGTGCCAGCAGTCCCCGGACGGCTCTATACGCGTATTTT. Amino acids: CASSPRTALYAYF.

This clonotype has more than one count but fewer than ten. The J gene is TRBJ2-1, the V gene TRBV29-1; 9 bases fit TRBD1. The V gene's germline CDR1 is SQVTM and CDR2 ANQGSEA. Losses at the gene ends were 5 bases for V and 8 bases for J; bases not matched to a gene: 7. This CDR3 is 13 amino acids long. CDR3 in amino acids: CSVTTGGGDEQFF. For the CDR3, the DNA is TGCAGCGTTACCACAGGGGGCGGAGATGAGCAGTTCTTC.

This clonotype occurred a few times. The chain employs TRBV5-1 and TRBJ1-1; 9 nucleotides agree with TRBD1. The CDR3 consists of 14 residues. V was pared by 4 bases and J by 4 bases, with 5 bases of the junction left unmatched. Germline CDR1 is SGHRS and CDR2 is YFSETQ. The CDR3 DNA reads TGCGCCAGCAGCGGCGGACAGGGGAGCACTGAAGCTTTCTTT. Translation: CASSGGQGSTEAFF.

CDR3 DNA: TGTGCCAGCAGCCAATCGCAGAACACTGAAGCTTTCTTT. It codes for CASSQSQNTEAFF. The rearrangement links TRBV16 to TRBJ1-1, with unresolved D. Trimming left V 0 bases short and J 1 base short, with 3 bases between. This CDR3 comprises 13 residues. From germline, CDR1 is KGHSY and CDR2 FQNENV.

The chain is built from TRBV27 and TRBJ2-7; 8 bases line up with TRBD2. With 5 bases clipped from V and 5 bases from J, the junction kept 14 bases outside the gene matches. The germline gives CDR1 MNHEY, CDR2 SMNVEV (reference sequence). The CDR3 extends over 16 amino acids. The CDR3 DNA is TGTGCCAGCAGTCCAACAGCTGCGGGAGGATTAGACGAGCAGTACTTC. Translating gives CASSPTAAGGLDEQYF.

The rearrangement links TRBV28 to TRBJ2-3; 7 bases align to TRBD2. V was clipped by 4 bases and J by 6 bases; unmatched bases: 10. The CDR3 runs 15 residues. CDR1 and CDR2 (germline): MDHEN, SYDVKM. CDR3 amino acids: CASSSPTVGGDTQYF. The CDR3 coding sequence is TGTGCCAGCAGTTCCCCGACCGTGGGGGGGGATACGCAGTATTTT.

The chain links TRBV3-1 to TRBJ2-1; 12 nucleotides agree with TRBD2. V trimming: 3 bases; J trimming: 8 bases; junction bases outside the gene matches: 11. There are 17 residues in the CDR3. CDR1 LGHDT and CDR2 YNNKEL come from the germline V gene (reference sequence). CDR3 amino acids: CASSQARGTSGFHEQFF. The CDR3 DNA follows: TGTGCCAGCAGCCAGGCACGAGGGACTAGCGGGTTCCATGAGCAGTTCTTC.

This clonotype turned up a few times. The V and J genes are TRBV5-1 and TRBJ2-7; 10 bases line up with TRBD2. This CDR3 is built from 17 residues. The germline CDR1 and CDR2 sequences are SGHRS and YFSETQ. The V gene end was trimmed by 4 bases and the J gene end by 7 bases; junction bases not matched to a gene: 17. CDR3 DNA: TGCGCCAGCAGCCCTGGTCTACTAGCGGGACTCAACAATGAGCAGTACTTC. It encodes CASSPGLLAGLNNEQYF. Filled out from reference TRBV5-1 and TRBJ2-7, the complete variable domain reads KAGVTQTPRYLIKTRGQQVTLSCSPISGHRSVSWYQQTPGQGLQFLFEYFSETQRNKGNFPGRFSGRQFSNSRSEMNVSTLELGDSALYLCASSPGLLAGLNNEQYFGPGTRLTVT.

This clonotype was seen only a few times. The chain employs TRBV7-2 and TRBJ2-1; TRBD2 agrees at 8 bases. V dropped 4 bases and J dropped 10; count of bases not matched to a gene: 15. The germline V gene encodes CDR1 SGHTA and CDR2 FQGNSA. CDR3 length equals 16 residues. The CDR3 is CASSSIGVAGPGEQFF. Written as DNA, the CDR3 is TGTGCCAGCAGCTCCATTGGGGTAGCGGGACCTGGGGAGCAGTTCTTC.

This clonotype showed up just once. V gene TRBV7-9 combines with J gene TRBJ2-7; 7 bases match TRBD1. The tail of the sequence fits TRBJ2-4 better, so the J call may be wrong. Germline lookup yields CDR1 SEHNR and CDR2 FQNEAQ (reference sequence). This CDR3 is 13 amino acids long. Here the CDR3 reads CASTPRDRNIQYF. The CDR3 coding sequence is TGTGCCAGCACCCCCCGGGACAGAAACATTCAGTACTTC.

This chain links TRBV20-1 with TRBJ1-1; D is unclear. CDR3 length: 15 residues. The ends were cut back, 1 base at V and 3 bases at J, with 15 bases in the middle. Per the germline V gene, CDR1 is DFQATT and CDR2 is SNEGSKA (reference sequence). The CDR3, as DNA: TGCAGTGCTAGAGCCATACATAGAGGGTACACTGAAGCTTTCTTT. Protein product: CSARAIHRGYTEAFF.